This TCR beta chain was obtained from a study of regulatory T cells in long-lasting Graves disease (dated by TCRdb to the early 2020s). Notes on the research overall: Newly diagnosed Graves' disease patients had taken antithyroid drugs for less than 3 months. This study used TCR sequencing and RNA sequencing of peripheral blood to compare persistent Graves' disease patients against newly diagnosed Graves' disease patients. The study was registered as a clinical trial and conducted in China. A total of around 35 samples underwent TCR sequencing, from around 13 patients with persistent Graves' disease and approximately 20 patients with newly diagnosed Graves' disease. Study-wide conclusions, independent of this receptor: Persistent Graves' disease patients showed lower TCR Shannon entropy and fewer highly expanded clones than newly diagnosed patients, suggesting clonal expansion. Preferential use of TRBV28, TRBJ1-2 and TRBJ2-5 was observed in persistent disease, whereas TRBV20-1 and TRBJ2-1 were favored in newly diagnosed disease. More public clonotypes were shared among persistent patients (over 2,500) than among newly diagnosed patients (just under 1,000). Only peripheral blood was studied, because thyroid tissue, the primary lesion, was inaccessible. The authors noted that the small sample size was a limitation that may lower accuracy. Sequencing and analysis were restricted to the TCR beta chain.

CDR1 and CDR2, per the germline V gene (reference sequence), are LNHDA and SQIVND. Taken from cysteine to phenylalanine, the CDR3 has 14 residues. Kept here is only the CDR3 DNA, which spans 42 bases and is read in frame from base 1. V and J are trimmed by 5 bases and 7 bases, and the gene matches miss 11 bases of the junction. A few counts support this clonotype. Its antigen specificity is not known. It has no much larger one-base neighbor in the sample; base qualities were not kept. The library came from multiplex PCR. TCRdb records Illumina HiSeq 4000 as the sequencer. CDR3 regions were amplified by Arm-PCR with iRepertoire HTBI primers to construct TCR beta libraries. Before sequencing, the PCR products underwent gel purification. Under the source paper's analysis protocol: A total of under 80 TRBV and 14 TRBJ segments were identified across samples and were used for gene usage analysis of CDR3 amino acid clonotypes. Filtered high-quality paired reads were merged into contigs using COPE and FqMerger. BLAST was used to align contigs to the IMGT TRBV, TRBD and TRBJ reference genes, and CDR3 was defined following IMGT. Any clonotype with a frequency above 0.1% was counted as a highly expanded clone. Shannon entropy was used to measure repertoire diversity, and the Gini coefficient was used to measure V-J evenness. A clonotype was considered public if more than one individual shared it. Using fastp at Q25 and MiXCR, TCRdb reprocessed the public reads and kept productive beta chains. Every entry covers one CDR3 protein and lists the most common genes and DNA from its rows. TCRdb, not the original authors, processed these V and J calls. Here the sample has about 530,000 distinct CDR3 sequences; 15% to 20% occur a single time. The top ten clones comprise around a quarter of the sample.

The intended sense of this specimen's time point label: newly diagnosed GD, antithyroid drugs for less than 3 months. For both TCR sequencing and RNA sequencing, RNA was extracted from PBMCs in TRIzol. Graves' disease was diagnosed according to American Thyroid Association guidelines. Recruitment of patients was carried out at an endocrinology department in Xi'an, China. Each patient gave about 9.1 milliliters of peripheral blood, collected in an EDTA anticoagulant tube. Ficoll Paque Plus density gradient separation was used to isolate PBMCs, and no additional T cell sorting was done. An Agilent 2100 Bioanalyzer and agarose gel were used to check RNA quality, while a NanoDrop 2000 measured RNA concentration. This sample also belongs to another study, concerning T cells in Graves' hyperthyroidism and ophthalmopathy. As described in the second report: A patient counted as having stable Graves' hyperthyroidism if no progression to ophthalmopathy occurred over 18 months of follow-up. Hyperthyroidism patients were newly diagnosed, had a disease duration of under 2 months, and were aged 18 to 65 years. Patients with uncontrolled infections, other autoimmune diseases, pregnancy or lactation were excluded. Diagnoses were based on clinical symptoms, serum thyroxine and TRAb, thyroid ultrasound and orbital computed tomography. The first round of RT-PCR for the TCR CDR3 was performed with the HTBI primer set and the Qiagen OneStep RT-PCR kit. Blood samples also contained most of the expanded thyroid clonotypes (frequency above 0.001), which suggests that blood repertoires may reflect thyroid immune responses. Ophthalmopathy was separated from stable hyperthyroidism by a 13 V-J signature model, with approximately 89% sensitivity and about 84% specificity obtained in cross-validation and 80%/75% obtained in testing. In validation, the model predicted progression to ophthalmopathy with roughly 66% sensitivity and about 72% specificity, a median of about 6.7 months before onset. To identify TCR V-J signatures that set the groups apart, the researchers used a discovery cohort of 100 patients, made up of some 41 with Graves' ophthalmopathy and some 56 with stable Graves' hyperthyroidism. An independent validation cohort of around 19 hyperthyroidism patients and approximately 17 patients who later progressed to ophthalmopathy tested prospective prediction of ophthalmopathy. The roughly 100 discovery patients were divided at random into training and test sets in a 7:3 ratio. Thyroid tissue and blood T-cell repertoires from about 6 Graves' hyperthyroidism patients were also compared in the study. Once sampling was done, hyperthyroidism patients were given methimazole at a starting dose of 30 mg daily, whereas ophthalmopathy patients were given high-dose intravenous methylprednisolone. Libraries were constructed in a second round of multiplex PCR, after which size selection and purification were performed. The libraries were sequenced on an Illumina HiSeq2000 using paired-end 100 bp reads. Raw data were processed with SOAPnuke, discarding reads with adapters, uncalled bases, mean Phred below 15, or no exact constant-primer or identifier match. COPE v1.2.5 was used to merge high-quality paired reads, and clonotypes were defined as unique nucleotide sequences. Clonotypes were aligned to IMGT TRBV, TRBD and TRBJ reference segments using MiTCR v1.1. The analysis included only V-J combinations with a frequency above 0.0001, which together covered roughly 99% of the repertoires. The TCS score was defined as the ratio of F50 (clonal expansion) to E x V (chaos), calculated using BLOSUM62-based TCRdist between CDR3 peptides within each V-J. Welch's t-statistics and random forest reduced around 510 V-J features to 10 to 15, which were used in a naive Bayes classifier (R e1071). Sample size was not statistically predetermined, and investigators were not blinded to group allocation. According to the paper, TCR Vbeta CDR3 sequencing was carried out on about 140 peripheral blood samples, which came from around 43 ophthalmopathy, approximately 78 hyperthyroidism and roughly 17 progressor patients.

This TCR was recovered from a middle-aged woman with Graves disease. Donor details come from another sample of the same person, matched by shared clones. This sample comprised peripheral blood mononuclear cells (PBMCs), obtained at new diagnosis, from a patient treated with antithyroid drugs. The rearrangement combines TRBV19 with TRBJ2-7, with 7 middle bases fitting TRBD1. The nucleotide sequence reads as follows: TGTGCCAGTAGTCCGACCGGGACAGATTTTGAGCAGTACTTC. Its translation reads: CASSPTGTDFEQYF.